The rows below give T cell receptor beta chains drawn from one sample of a study of PD-L1 blockade in urothelial cancer. Sequenced by immunoSEQ multiplex PCR; TCRdb stores in-frame clones only, minus some. The table records 65,000 to 80,000 clones, roughly 80% of them present only once. The sample in question was PBMCs, obtained around atezolizumab (anti-PD-L1) treatment. The receptors stem from a man in his 70s with urothelial cancer. CDR3s include the opening cysteine and the closing phenylalanine or tryptophan. Fields, in order: CDR3 protein, CDR3 DNA, clone size, V gene, J gene, D gene. D genes are given only for firm matches. A row's size may be missing; if present it is once, few, many or a size class.

CDR3 protein: CASSPSGGINHGYTF
CDR3 DNA: TGTGCCAGCAGCCCGAGCGGGGGGATAAACCATGGCTACACCTTC
clone size: few
V gene: TRBV5-4
J gene: TRBJ1-2
D gene: -

CDR3 protein: CASSVELPGGEQFF
CDR3 DNA: TGTGCCAGCAGCGTAGAACTGCCCGGCGGTGAGCAGTTCTTC
clone size: -
V gene: TRBV9
J gene: TRBJ2-1
D gene: -

CDR3 protein: CASSPLSVAGGGSSYNEQFF
CDR3 DNA: TGCGCCAGCAGTCCCCTGTCTGTGGCCGGGGGTGGCAGCTCCTACAATGAGCAGTTCTTC
clone size: -
V gene: TRBV10-1
J gene: TRBJ2-1
D gene: -

CDR3 protein: CASSTAGGSYEQYF
CDR3 DNA: TGTGCCAGCAGTACTGCGGGAGGTTCCTACGAGCAGTACTTC
clone size: -
V gene: TRBV25-1
J gene: TRBJ2-7
D gene: TRBD2

CDR3 protein: CASSPGLRANVLTF
CDR3 DNA: TGTGCCAGCAGTCCAGGGCTCAGGGCCAACGTCCTGACTTTC
clone size: -
V gene: TRBV6-5
J gene: TRBJ2-6
D gene: -

CDR3 protein: CASNSGGSYEQYF
CDR3 DNA: TGCGCCAGCAATTCCGGCGGGTCCTACGAGCAGTACTTC
clone size: -
V gene: TRBV5-1
J gene: TRBJ2-7
D gene: -

CDR3 protein: CASSLYASYEQYF
CDR3 DNA: TGTGCCAGCAGCCTATACGCGTCCTACGAGCAGTACTTC
clone size: -
V gene: TRBV14
J gene: TRBJ2-7
D gene: -

CDR3 protein: CASAQSSGSYNEQFF
CDR3 DNA: TGTGCCAGCGCGCAGTCGAGCGGGAGCTACAATGAGCAGTTCTTC
clone size: -
V gene: TRBV6-1
J gene: TRBJ2-1
D gene: TRBD2

CDR3 protein: CASSGGRQGSLSGANVLTF
CDR3 DNA: TGTGCCAGCAGCGGGGGACGACAGGGATCCTTATCTGGGGCCAACGTCCTGACTTTC
clone size: -
V gene: TRBV5-8
J gene: TRBJ2-6
D gene: TRBD1

CDR3 protein: CASSKGQGVQPQHF
CDR3 DNA: TGTGCCAGCAGCAAAGGACAGGGAGTTCAGCCCCAGCATTTT
clone size: -
V gene: TRBV9
J gene: TRBJ1-5
D gene: TRBD1

CDR3 protein: CASSVGYTYNEQFF
CDR3 DNA: TGTGCCAGCAGCGTCGGGTATACCTACAATGAGCAGTTCTTC
clone size: -
V gene: TRBV9
J gene: TRBJ2-1
D gene: -

CDR3 protein: CASSESWEGKYNEQFF
CDR3 DNA: TGTGCCAGCAGTGAAAGTTGGGAGGGGAAATACAATGAGCAGTTCTTC
clone size: -
V gene: TRBV6-4
J gene: TRBJ2-1
D gene: TRBD2

CDR3 protein: CASSPPGTSGRMGNEQFF
CDR3 DNA: TGTGCCAGCTCACCCCCCGGGACTAGCGGGAGAATGGGTAATGAGCAGTTCTTC
clone size: once
V gene: TRBV18
J gene: TRBJ2-1
D gene: TRBD2

CDR3 protein: CASRHGLAGGPVNTQYF
CDR3 DNA: TGTGCCAGCAGACACGGACTAGCGGGAGGGCCGGTAAATACGCAGTATTTT
clone size: -
V gene: TRBV14
J gene: TRBJ2-3
D gene: TRBD2

CDR3 protein: CASSSGTYNEQFF
CDR3 DNA: TGCGCCAGCAGCTCAGGGACCTACAATGAGCAGTTCTTC
clone size: -
V gene: TRBV5-1
J gene: TRBJ2-1
D gene: -

CDR3 protein: CASSLLGTVYGYTF
CDR3 DNA: TGTGCCAGCAGTTTATTGGGGACAGTCTATGGCTACACCTTC
clone size: -
V gene: TRBV28
J gene: TRBJ1-2
D gene: TRBD1

CDR3 protein: CASARASDPQPQHF
CDR3 DNA: TGTGCCAGCGCGCGAGCGTCAGACCCTCAGCCCCAGCATTTT
clone size: medium-sized
V gene: TRBV6-1
J gene: TRBJ1-5
D gene: -

CDR3 protein: CAISERGFTEAFF
CDR3 DNA: TGTGCCATCAGTGAGCGCGGTTTCACTGAAGCTTTCTTT
clone size: -
V gene: TRBV10-3
J gene: TRBJ1-1
D gene: -

CDR3 protein: CASSFTGGSSYNEQFF
CDR3 DNA: TGTGCCAGCAGTTTTACGGGAGGAAGCTCCTACAATGAGCAGTTCTTC
clone size: -
V gene: TRBV27
J gene: TRBJ2-1
D gene: TRBD2

CDR3 protein: CASSIPTSGGYNEQFF
CDR3 DNA: TGTGCCAGTAGTATACCGACTAGCGGGGGATACAATGAGCAGTTCTTC
clone size: -
V gene: TRBV19
J gene: TRBJ2-1
D gene: TRBD2

CDR3 protein: CASSLRRLSGPTSTDTQYF
CDR3 DNA: TGCGCCAGCAGCTTGCGTCGGTTAAGCGGACCTACTAGCACAGATACGCAGTATTTT
clone size: -
V gene: TRBV5-1
J gene: TRBJ2-3
D gene: -

CDR3 protein: CSVEVLAAPYEQYF
CDR3 DNA: TGCAGCGTTGAAGTCCTAGCGGCCCCCTACGAGCAGTACTTC
clone size: -
V gene: TRBV29-1
J gene: TRBJ2-7
D gene: TRBD2

CDR3 protein: CASMGSRGEKLFF
CDR3 DNA: TGTGCCAGTATGGGATCCAGGGGTGAAAAACTGTTTTTT
clone size: -
V gene: TRBV19
J gene: TRBJ1-4
D gene: -